The 6 T cell receptor beta chains listed next were all sequenced from one sample in a study of T cell responses to AZD1222 COVID-19 vaccine. This table comes from immunoSEQ multiplex PCR, and its TCRdb copy is limited to in-frame clones, with some not included. The sample contains some 150,000 clones, about 86% of which appear only once. The sample in question was peripheral blood, obtained 28 days after the second AZD1222 dose. The receptors originated from an adult who received the AZD1222 COVID-19 vaccine.

The V gene is TRBV6-5, the J gene TRBJ1-1; D ambiguous. The length of the CDR3 is 15 residues. From germline, CDR1 is MNHEY and CDR2 SVGAGI. The V gene lost 0 bases and the J gene lost 5 bases, with 13 bases spanning the gap. CDR3 sequence reads: CASSYSTTAVTEAFF. The CDR3 bases are TGTGCCAGCAGTTACTCGACAACTGCCGTTACTGAAGCTTTCTTT.

The CDR3 DNA reads TGTGCCACCAGTGAGCCGGGACAGGGCACTGAAGCTTTCTTT. Protein product: CATSEPGQGTEAFF. The chain recombines TRBV24-1 with TRBJ1-1; 9 bases align to TRBD1. Germline values: CDR1 KGHDR, CDR2 SFDVKD. The CDR3 length is 14 residues. The V segment lost 4 bases and the J segment 4 bases; nucleotides outside the gene matches: 3.

This clone has more than one count but fewer than ten. The CDR3 loop reads CASSLFRLARVNEQFF. The CDR3 nucleotides read TGTGCCAGCAGCTTATTCCGACTAGCGCGCGTCAATGAGCAGTTCTTC. The rearrangement joins TRBV7-9 to TRBJ2-1, with 8 bases identical to TRBD2. The V gene end was trimmed by 2 bases and the J gene end by 6 bases; junction bases not matched to a gene: 9. Germline assignment: CDR1 SEHNR and CDR2 FQNEAQ (reference sequence). This CDR3 is built from 16 residues.

The J gene is TRBJ1-2, the V gene TRBV19; D is uncertain. Germline assignment: CDR1 LNHDA and CDR2 SQIVND (reference sequence). This CDR3 contains 14 residues. The V end was cut by 5 bases, the J end by 4 bases, with 14 bases between. CDR3 sequence (DNA): TGTGCCAGTAGTCCCAAAATTTCTGGCTATGGCTACACCTTC. Translation: CASSPKISGYGYTF.

The chain links TRBV20-1 to TRBJ1-2; unclear D gene. V lost 5 bases and J 7 bases, leaving 8 bases between the germline ends. Germline V gene data show CDR1 as DFQATT and CDR2 as SNEGSKA (reference sequence). The CDR3 sequence is 10 residues long. The CDR3 loop reads CSALNGGYTF. The CDR3 nucleotides are TGCAGTGCTCTTAACGGTGGCTACACCTTC.

The gene calls are TRBV5-1 and TRBJ1-4; 7 positions match TRBD1. V gave up 5 bases and J gave up 0 bases; unmatched junction bases: 4. This CDR3 comprises 15 residues. Germline CDR1 is SGHRS and CDR2 is YFSETQ. The CDR3, as DNA: TGCGCCAGCAGAGGGCAGGGGGCAACTAATGAAAAACTGTTTTTT. As protein: CASRGQGATNEKLFF.